This T cell receptor beta chain comes out of a study of a mutant IDH1 vaccine in newly diagnosed glioma. Background on the study: Males made up 62.5% and females roughly 40% of treated patients, whose mean age was approximately 44 years.

Germline trimming cut 5 bases from V and 3 bases from J; bases unmatched to any gene: 11. This CDR3 spans 18 amino acids. The germline CDR1 and CDR2 sequences are ENHRY and SYGVKD. Note on this clone: Its matching antigen is unknown.

Time point described: week 23, last vaccination. Vaccinated patients received 300 ug of mutant IDH1 20-mer peptide per dose, with topical imiquimod. The method was immunoSEQ multiplex PCR; TCRdb's version includes in-frame clones alone and lacks a portion of them. The data contain about 65,000 clones, 70% to 90% of them seen just once; the ten biggest clones take up roughly 4%. The source was PBMCs, collected from a glioma patient whose treatment included an IDH1 peptide vaccine. The V and J genes are TRBV10-3 and TRBJ2-7; 15 bases fit TRBD2. The sequence derives from a man aged 30 to 39 with glioma. In DNA form, the CDR3 reads TGTGCCATCAGTCGAGGACTAGCGGGGGGGCGAGGAAACTACGAGCAGTACTTC. It translates to CAISRGLAGGRGNYEQYF.